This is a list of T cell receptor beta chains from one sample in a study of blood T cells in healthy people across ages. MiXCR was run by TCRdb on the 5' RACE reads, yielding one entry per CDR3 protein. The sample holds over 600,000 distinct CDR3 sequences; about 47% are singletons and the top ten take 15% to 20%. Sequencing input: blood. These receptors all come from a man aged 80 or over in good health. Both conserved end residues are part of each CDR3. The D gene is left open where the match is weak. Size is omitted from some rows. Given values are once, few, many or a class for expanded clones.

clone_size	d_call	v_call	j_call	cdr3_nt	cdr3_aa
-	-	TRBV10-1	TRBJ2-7	TGCGCCAGCAGTGAGTTCGGTGGCTACGAGCAGTACTTC	CASSEFGGYEQYF
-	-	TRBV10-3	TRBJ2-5	TGTGCCATCAGTGAGTCGATTGCCAGGGGGGAGCAGTACTTC	CAISESIARGEQYF
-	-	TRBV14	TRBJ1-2	TGTGCCAGCAGCCAGCTTCCAACGGCGGGACGACGTGGCTACACCTTC	CASSQLPTAGRRGYTF
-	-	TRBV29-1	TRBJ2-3	TGCAGCGTTGACGGGGACCCCACAGATACGCAGTATTTT	CSVDGDPTDTQYF
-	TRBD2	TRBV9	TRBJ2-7	TGTGCCAGCAGCGTAGATAGCGGGAGGGCCAGGAACGAGCAGTACTTC	CASSVDSGRARNEQYF
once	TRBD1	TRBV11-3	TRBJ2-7	TGTGCCAGCAGCACCCGACAGGGGGCTAATTACGAGCAGTACTTC	CASSTRQGANYEQYF
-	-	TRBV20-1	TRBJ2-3	TGCAGTGCTAGAGAGATTACCGGAGAGGATACGCAGTATTTT	CSAREITGEDTQYF
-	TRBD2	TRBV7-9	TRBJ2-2	TGTGCCAGCAGCTTAGCTAAGGTTGTAGCGGGAGTGCGGACCGGGGAGCTGTTTTTT	CASSLAKVVAGVRTGELFF
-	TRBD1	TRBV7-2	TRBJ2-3	TGTGCCAGCAGCGTAGACAGGGAAAGAGATACGCAGTATTTT	CASSVDRERDTQYF
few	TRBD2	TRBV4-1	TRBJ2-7	TGCGCCAGCAGCCAAGATAAGAGCGGGAGGCCCGACGAGCAGTACTTC	CASSQDKSGRPDEQYF
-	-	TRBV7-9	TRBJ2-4	TGTGCCAGCAGCCGCCCGGGGGTAGCCAAAAACATTCAGTACTTC	CASSRPGVAKNIQYF
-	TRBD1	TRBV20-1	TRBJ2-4	TGCAGTGCTAGAGTATTTAATTGGGACAGGGGAATGATACAGTACTTC	CSARVFNWDRGMIQYF
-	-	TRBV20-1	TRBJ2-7	TGCAGTGCCTATGAGGACTCCTCCTACGAGCAGTACTTC	CSAYEDSSYEQYF
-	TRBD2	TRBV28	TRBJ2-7	TGTGCCAGCAGCCTAGCGGGAGGGACCCCCGAGCAGTACTTC	CASSLAGGTPEQYF
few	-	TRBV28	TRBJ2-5	TGTGCCAGCAGTGCCGGAAGCCTTACCGAGACCCAGTACTTC	CASSAGSLTETQYF
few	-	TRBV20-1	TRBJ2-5	TGCAGTGCTAGCGGACTTGGGACAAGGCCGTACCAAGAGACCCAGTACTTC	CSASGLGTRPYQETQYF
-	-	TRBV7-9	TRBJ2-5	TGTGCCGGCAGCTTATGGAGCAGCCAAGAGACCCAGTACTTC	CAGSLWSSQETQYF
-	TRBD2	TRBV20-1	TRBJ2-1	TGCAGTGCTAGTTTGGGACTAGCTTCCGATGAGCAGTTCTTC	CSASLGLASDEQFF
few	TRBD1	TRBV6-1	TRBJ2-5	TGTGCCAGCAGTGAATGGGGCAGGGGGCGATTGGAGACCCAGTACTTC	CASSEWGRGRLETQYF
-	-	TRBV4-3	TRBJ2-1	TGCGCCAGCAGCCAAGATATCCCGGGATGGAGCTACAATGAGCAGTTCTTC	CASSQDIPGWSYNEQFF
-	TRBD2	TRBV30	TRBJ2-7	TGTGCCTGGAGTGTTAGCCTAGCGGGAGGCGAGCAGTACTTC	CAWSVSLAGGEQYF
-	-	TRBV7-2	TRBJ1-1	TGTGCCAGCAGCACCAACAGGAACACTGAAGCTTTCTTT	CASSTNRNTEAFF